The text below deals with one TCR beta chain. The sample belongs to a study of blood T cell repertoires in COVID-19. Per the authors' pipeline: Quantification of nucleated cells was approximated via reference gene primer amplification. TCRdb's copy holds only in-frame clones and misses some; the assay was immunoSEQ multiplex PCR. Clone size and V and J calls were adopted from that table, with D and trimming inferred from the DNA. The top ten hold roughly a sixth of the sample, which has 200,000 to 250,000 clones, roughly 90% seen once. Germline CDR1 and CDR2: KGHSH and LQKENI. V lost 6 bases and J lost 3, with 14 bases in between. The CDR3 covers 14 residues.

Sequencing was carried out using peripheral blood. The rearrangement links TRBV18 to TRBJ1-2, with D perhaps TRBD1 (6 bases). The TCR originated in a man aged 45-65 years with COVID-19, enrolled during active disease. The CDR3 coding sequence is TGTGCCAGCTCCCCTACAGGGTTGGACTATGGCTACACCTTC. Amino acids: CASSPTGLDYGYTF. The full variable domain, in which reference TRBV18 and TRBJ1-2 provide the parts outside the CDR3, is NAGVMQNPRHLVRRRGQEARLRCSPMKGHSHVYWYRQLPEEGLKFMVYLQKENIIDESGMPKERFSAEFPKEGPSILRIQQVVRGDSAAYFCASSPTGLDYGYTFGSGTRLTVV.